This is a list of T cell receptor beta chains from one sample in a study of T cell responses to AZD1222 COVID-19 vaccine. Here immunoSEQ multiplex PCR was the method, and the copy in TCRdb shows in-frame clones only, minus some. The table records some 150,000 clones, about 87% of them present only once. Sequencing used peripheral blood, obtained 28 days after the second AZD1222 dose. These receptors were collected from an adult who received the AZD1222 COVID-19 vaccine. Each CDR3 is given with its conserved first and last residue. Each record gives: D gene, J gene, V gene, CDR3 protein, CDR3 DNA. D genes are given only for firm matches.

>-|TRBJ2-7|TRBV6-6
CASSYRQGGNYEQYF
TGTGCCAGCAGTTACCGCCAGGGGGGGAACTACGAGCAGTACTTC
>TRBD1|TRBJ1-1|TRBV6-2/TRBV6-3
CASSYYNRGTDRVKAFF
TGTGCCAGCAGTTACTACAACAGGGGGACAGACCGTGTTAAGGCTTTCTTT
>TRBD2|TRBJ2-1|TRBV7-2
CASSQLAGYSYNEQFF
TGTGCCAGCAGCCAGCTAGCGGGCTACTCCTACAATGAGCAGTTCTTC
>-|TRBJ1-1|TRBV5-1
CASSFLRGTEAFF
TGCGCCAGCAGCTTCCTTCGGGGGACTGAAGCTTTCTTT
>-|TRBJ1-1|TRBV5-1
CASSSSEVNTEAFF
TGCGCCAGCAGCTCATCCGAGGTGAACACTGAAGCTTTCTTT
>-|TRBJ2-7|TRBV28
CASSSHYEQYF
TGTGCCAGCAGTTCCCACTACGAGCAGTACTTC
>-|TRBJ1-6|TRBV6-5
CASSYGGAIGSPLHF
TGTGCCAGCAGTTACGGCGGGGCGATAGGATCACCCCTCCACTTT
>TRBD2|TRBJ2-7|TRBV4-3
CASSPGLAGHFEQYF
TGCGCCAGCAGCCCAGGGCTAGCGGGACATTTCGAGCAGTACTTC
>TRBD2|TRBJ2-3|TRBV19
CASNDGRALNRDTQYF
TGTGCCAGTAACGACGGGAGGGCCTTGAACAGGGATACGCAGTATTTT
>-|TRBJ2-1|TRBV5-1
CASSSGGVSSYNEQFF
TGCGCCAGCAGCTCCGGCGGCGTTAGCTCCTACAATGAGCAGTTCTTC
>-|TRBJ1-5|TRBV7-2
CASSLVSSQGHQPQHF
TGTGCCAGCAGCTTAGTGAGTTCACAGGGCCATCAGCCCCAGCATTTT
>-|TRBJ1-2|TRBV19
CASRTTGTLNGYTF
TGTGCCAGTAGGACTACCGGGACCCTAAATGGCTACACCTTC
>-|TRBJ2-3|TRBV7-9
CASSLERSTDTQYF
TGTGCCAGCAGCTTAGAACGGAGCACAGATACGCAGTATTTT
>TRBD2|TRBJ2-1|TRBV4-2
CASSQTTGTSGPLYNEQFF
TGTGCCAGCAGCCAGACGACAGGAACTAGCGGGCCCCTCTACAATGAGCAGTTCTTC
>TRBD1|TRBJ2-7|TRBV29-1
CSAGQGRREQYF
TGCAGCGCGGGACAGGGTAGGAGGGAGCAGTACTTC
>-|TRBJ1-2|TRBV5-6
CASNLQVGEGYTF
TGTGCCAGCAACTTACAGGTGGGAGAAGGCTACACCTTC
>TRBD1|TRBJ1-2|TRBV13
CASSPGRGRLSGYTF
TGTGCCAGCAGCCCAGGGAGGGGGCGGTTGAGTGGCTACACCTTC
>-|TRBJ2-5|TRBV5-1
CASSPTGALETQYF
TGCGCCAGCAGCCCAACCGGGGCACTAGAGACCCAGTACTTC
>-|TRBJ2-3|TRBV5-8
CASSLNTDTQYF
TGTGCCAGCAGCCTCAACACAGATACGCAGTATTTT